Below, 2 T cell receptor beta chains from the same sample are listed, as sequenced in a study of T cells in localized non-small cell lung cancer (dated by TCRdb to about 2020). Preparation of the library involved the immunoSEQ multiplex PCR assay. TCRdb obtained this table from immuneACCESS and retained in-frame rearrangements with V and J assigned. These tables miss some clones; where compared with another copy, unresolved V genes account for less than half of the shortfall, and the remainder is unexplained. Here the sample has about 14,000 clones; about 80% occur a single time. Jointly, the top ten make up around 4% of the sample. The material sequenced was peripheral blood, taken before any cancer treatment. Receptors were obtained from a female donor older than 55 with stage I squamous cell lung carcinoma.

This chain uses TRBV7-2 with TRBJ2-3; 9 nucleotides match TRBD2. The CDR3 totals 15 residues. The germline gives CDR1 SGHTA, CDR2 FQGNSA. V shed 4 bases and J 2 bases; nucleotides not matched to a gene: 4. The CDR3 coding sequence is TGTGCCAGCAGCTCAAAGCGGGGGGACACAGATACGCAGTATTTT. The encoded protein is CASSSKRGDTDTQYF.

The chain carries TRBV11-3 and TRBJ2-7; tentative D call: TRBD1 (6 bases). CDR1 is SGHNT, CDR2 YENEEA, per germline. With 0 bases removed from V and 3 bases from J, the gap between germline ends came to 15 bases. The CDR3 has 16 amino acids. The DNA for the CDR3 is TGTGCCAGCAGCTTAGATCCGAGACAGGATGACTACGAGCAGTACTTC. Its protein is CASSLDPRQDDYEQYF. The full variable domain, in which reference TRBV11-3 and TRBJ2-7 provide the parts outside the CDR3, is EAGVVQSPRYKIIEKKQPVAFWCNPISGHNTLYWYLQNLGQGPELLIRYENEEAVDDSQLPKDRFSAERLKGVDSTLKIQPAELGDSAVYLCASSLDPRQDDYEQYFGPGTRLTVT.